This T cell receptor (beta chain) stems from a study of T-cell reconstitution after alpha-beta-depleted transplantation in children (dated by TCRdb to the mid-2010s). Study-wide context: Using TCR repertoire profiling, the study followed T-cell immune reconstitution in a quantitative way in children after TCRalphabeta/CD19-depleted allogeneic hematopoietic cell transplantation. Paper-wide results and their limitations: Over subsequent months, a decline in hyperexpanded clone frequencies was noted, and after one year, T-cell counts and TCRbeta diversity were mostly ascribed to newly produced T cells. About two months after transplant, the apparently early recovery of alphabetaT-cell counts reportedly depended on just several hundred clones that had expanded rapidly and came from non-depleted graft cells. The high TCRbeta diversity at day 60 in some patients was ascribed to recipient T cells and intrathymic progenitors that had survived conditioning.

This clonotype has just a few counts. The antigen this receptor binds is unknown. No base qualities exist here, and no much larger clone lies one base off it. Library preparation was by PCR. The sequencing machine was an Illumina HiSeq 2500. TCR libraries were prepared with molecular barcoding, using unique molecular identifiers to normalize TCRbeta repertoire quantification. The raw public data were reprocessed by TCRdb itself: fastp quality trimming at Q25, MiXCR clonotype calling, in-frame beta chains only. Each entry is one CDR3 protein sequence, shown with its most common DNA and genes. Present in this sample are around 800,000 distinct CDR3 sequences, approximately 15% of which were seen just once. The ten top clones hold approximately 5% of the sample. The sample's treatment or condition label is to be understood as: allogeneic hematopoietic cell transplantation with graft depleted of TCRalphabeta T cells and CD19 B cells. The transplant recipients were children given TCRalphabeta/CD19-depleted allogeneic hematopoietic cell grafts.

The TCR sequence derives from a male patient under 18 who had a stem cell transplant for acute lymphoblastic leukemia, so the T cells may come from the graft donor. Here the sequenced sample was PBMCs, mostly from graft donor cells, taken 360 days after TCRalphabeta/CD19-depleted stem cell transplant.

The CDR3 is CASSFQGMNTEAFF. The sequence in DNA is TGTGCCAGCAGTTTTCAGGGGATGAACACTGAAGCTTTCTTT. The chain is encoded by TRBV27 joined to TRBJ1-1; the D gene is perhaps TRBD1, from 6 matching bases. The CDR3 contains 14 residues, cysteine and phenylalanine counted. The sequence is cut down to CDR3 DNA, 42 bases in frame from base 1. Cut back by 3 bases and 0 bases, the V and J ends lie 8 bases apart. CDR1 and CDR2 were assigned from the germline V gene (reference sequence) as MNHEY and SMNVEV.